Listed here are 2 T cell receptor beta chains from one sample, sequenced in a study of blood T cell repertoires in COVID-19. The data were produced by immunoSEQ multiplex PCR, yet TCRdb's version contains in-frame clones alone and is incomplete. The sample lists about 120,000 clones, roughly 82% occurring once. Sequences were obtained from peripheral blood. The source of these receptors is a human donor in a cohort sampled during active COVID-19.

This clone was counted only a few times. CDR3 sequence: CASTDSLNTEAFF. In nucleotides, the CDR3 is TGTGCCAGCACCGACAGTCTGAACACTGAAGCTTTCTTT. V gene TRBV7-9 combines with J gene TRBJ1-1; possible D gene TRBD1, 5 bases. The length of the CDR3 is 13 residues. The germline V gene has CDR1 SEHNR and CDR2 FQNEAQ (reference sequence). Trimming left V 7 bases short and J 0 bases short, with 9 bases between.

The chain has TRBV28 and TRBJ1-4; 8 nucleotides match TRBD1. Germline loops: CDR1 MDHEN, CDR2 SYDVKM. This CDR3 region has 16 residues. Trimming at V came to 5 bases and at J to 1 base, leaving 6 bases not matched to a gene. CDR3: CASSTRQGITNEKLFF. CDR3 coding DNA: TGTGCCAGCAGTACTCGACAGGGGATAACTAATGAAAAACTGTTTTTT.